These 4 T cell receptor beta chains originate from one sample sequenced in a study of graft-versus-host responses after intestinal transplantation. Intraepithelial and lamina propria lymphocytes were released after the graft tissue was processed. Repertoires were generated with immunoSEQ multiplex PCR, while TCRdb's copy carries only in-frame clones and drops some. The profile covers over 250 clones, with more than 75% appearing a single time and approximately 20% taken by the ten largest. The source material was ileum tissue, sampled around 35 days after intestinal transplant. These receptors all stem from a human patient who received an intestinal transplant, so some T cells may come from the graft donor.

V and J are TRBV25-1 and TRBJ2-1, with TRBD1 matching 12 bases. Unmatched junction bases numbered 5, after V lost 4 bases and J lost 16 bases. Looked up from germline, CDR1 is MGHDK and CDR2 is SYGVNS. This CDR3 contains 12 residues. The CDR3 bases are TGTGCCAGCAGTGGACAGGGACAGGGGGCATTCTTC. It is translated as CASSGQGQGAFF.

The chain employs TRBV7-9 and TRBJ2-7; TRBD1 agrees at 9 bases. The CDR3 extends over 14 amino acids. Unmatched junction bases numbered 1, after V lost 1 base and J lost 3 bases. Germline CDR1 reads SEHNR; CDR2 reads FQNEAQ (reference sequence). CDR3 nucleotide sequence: TGTGCCAGCAGCTTAGTGACAGGGGGCTACGAGCAGTACTTC. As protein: CASSLVTGGYEQYF.

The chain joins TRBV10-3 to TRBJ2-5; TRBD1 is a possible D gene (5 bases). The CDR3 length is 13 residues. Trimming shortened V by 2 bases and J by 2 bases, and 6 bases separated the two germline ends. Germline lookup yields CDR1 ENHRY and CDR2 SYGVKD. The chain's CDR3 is CAISEGQQETQYF. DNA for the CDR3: TGTGCCATCAGTGAGGGACAACAAGAGACCCAGTACTTC.

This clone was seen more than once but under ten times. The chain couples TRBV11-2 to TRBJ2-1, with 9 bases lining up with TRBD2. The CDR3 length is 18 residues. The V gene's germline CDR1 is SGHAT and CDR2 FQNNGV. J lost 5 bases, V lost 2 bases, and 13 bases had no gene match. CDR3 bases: TGTGCCAGCAGCTTAATTAAGGTTTTGGTAGCGGGGGACAATGAGCAGTTCTTC. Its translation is CASSLIKVLVAGDNEQFF.